This TCR beta chain originates from a study of blood T cell repertoires in COVID-19. Across the study: Sites in the United States, Italy and Spain provided acute and convalescent COVID-19 samples. T cells, B-cell-depleted T cells, or PBMCs supplied cDNA or gDNA.

In the authors' methods: Nucleated cell number was recorded as an estimate derived from reference gene primer amplification. Sequencing used immunoSEQ multiplex PCR; TCRdb keeps in-frame clones, though not all of them. For V, J and clone size, that table is used; D and trimming come from the DNA. The sample lists approximately 70,000 clones; 91% were seen once. The ends lost 0 bases at V and 5 bases at J; junction bases unmatched: 9. Per germline, CDR1 SGHNT and CDR2 YYREEE (reference sequence). CDR3 length equals 16 residues. The source material was peripheral blood. This receptor was identified in a middle-aged man with COVID-19, enrolled during active disease. The J gene is TRBJ2-3, the V gene TRBV5-4; 7 positions agree with TRBD2. CDR3 region: CASSLGRDYTLDTQYF. The CDR3, as DNA: TGTGCCAGCAGCTTGGGGCGGGACTACACGCTAGATACGCAGTATTTT.